The 21 T cell receptor beta chains below all came from one sample that was sequenced in a study of blood T cell repertoires in COVID-19. Produced via immunoSEQ multiplex PCR; TCRdb's table is partial and in-frame only. Counted here are under 100,000 clones, 82% occurring once; the ten biggest clones make up about 10%. The sequenced material came from peripheral blood. These receptors all stem from a man in his 60s with acute or convalescent COVID-19.

This chain connects TRBV4-3 to TRBJ1-2, with a tentative D call TRBD1 (5 bases). The germline gives CDR1 LGHNA, CDR2 YSLEER. Trimming took off 2 bases at V and 4 bases at J, with 14 bases between the two ends. This CDR3 has 15 residues. The CDR3 region has the DNA TGCGCCAGCAGCCAACAGACAGCCTTGGGCTATGGCTACACCTTC. Protein product: CASSQQTALGYGYTF.

The chain joins TRBV19 to TRBJ1-6; D is unclear. Germline values: CDR1 LNHDA, CDR2 SQIVND (reference sequence). V lost 6 bases and J 6 bases, leaving 6 bases between the germline ends. The CDR3 runs 12 residues. DNA for the CDR3: TGTGCCAGTAGCAACACTAATTCACCCCTCCACTTT. It translates to CASSNTNSPLHF.

The rearrangement uses TRBV19 and TRBJ1-2, with a weak D call TRBD1 (6 bases). Trimming shortened V by 3 bases and J by 4 bases, and 9 bases separated the two germline ends. The germline V gene encodes CDR1 LNHDA and CDR2 SQIVND (reference sequence). This CDR3 has 13 amino acids. CDR3 loop: CASSIGGGYGYTF. CDR3 sequence (DNA): TGTGCCAGTAGTATTGGGGGCGGCTATGGCTACACCTTC.

This rearrangement joins TRBV7-2 to TRBJ2-1; 11 bases match TRBD1. The ends lost 3 bases at V and 9 bases at J; junction bases unmatched: 7. This CDR3 region has 15 residues. Germline loops: CDR1 SGHTA, CDR2 FQGNSA. The chain's CDR3 is CASSFSGTGGGEQFF. CDR3 bases: TGTGCCAGCAGCTTCTCCGGGACAGGGGGTGGTGAGCAGTTCTTC.

V is TRBV5-1 and J is TRBJ2-1; 7 bases line up with TRBD1. The CDR3 has 13 amino acids. Germline V gene sequence: CDR1 SGHRS, CDR2 YFSETQ. Trimming removed 7 bases from V and 7 bases from J; junction bases left unmatched: 8. The CDR3 nucleotides read TGCGCCAGCCAGACAGGGTCGGGAAATGAGCAGTTCTTC. Amino acid sequence: CASQTGSGNEQFF.

The V call is TRBV6-5, the J call TRBJ1-5; no firm D call. Germline lookup yields CDR1 MNHEY and CDR2 SVGAGI. The CDR3 spans 14 residues. The ends were cut back, 7 bases at V and 6 bases at J, with 16 bases in the middle. CDR3 residues: CASTRERVRQPQHF. In nucleotides, the CDR3 is TGTGCCAGCACTCGCGAGAGGGTCCGTCAGCCCCAGCATTTT.

V usage is TRBV7-2 and J usage is TRBJ2-1, with 11 positions matching TRBD2. CDR1 and CDR2 from the germline V gene are SGHTA and FQGNSA. Trimming took 1 base from V and 4 from J; bases not matched to a gene: 9. CDR3 length: 18 amino acids. The CDR3 sequence: CASSLDWGGTSGYNEQFF. The CDR3 region has the DNA TGTGCCAGCAGCTTAGATTGGGGCGGGACTAGCGGATACAATGAGCAGTTCTTC.

This chain connects TRBV6-1 to TRBJ1-2; no clear D gene. The CDR3 spans 13 residues. CDR1 and CDR2 (germline): MNHNS, SASEGT. Trimming stripped 2 bases from V and 3 bases from J, with 7 bases between. DNA of the CDR3: TGTGCCAGCAGTGAACAGGAATACTATGGCTACACCTTC. This sequence encodes CASSEQEYYGYTF.

This chain uses TRBV7-9 with TRBJ2-6; weak D call: TRBD1 (6 bases). The CDR3 is 17 residues long. Trimming cost V 8 bases and J 2 bases, with 19 bases left between them. Germline CDR1 reads SEHNR; CDR2 reads FQNEAQ (reference sequence). The CDR3 spells CASRARGTSAGANVLTF. CDR3 nucleotide sequence: TGTGCCAGCCGCGCTAGGGGGACATCAGCTGGGGCCAACGTCCTGACTTTC.

The chain links TRBV3-1 (or the pseudogene TRBV3-2) to TRBJ2-1; tentative D call: TRBD2 (5 bases). The CDR3 runs to 15 residues. Between the trimmed V and J ends, which lost 3 bases and 7 bases, there was a span of 16 bases. CDR1 LGHDT and CDR2 YNNKEL come from the germline V gene (reference sequence). In DNA form, the CDR3 reads TGTGCCAGCAGCCACGGGATTGTGGGCCGGAATGAGCAGTTCTTC. Amino acid sequence: CASSHGIVGRNEQFF.

The chain joins TRBV9 to TRBJ2-1; TRBD2 matches at 8 bases. J was trimmed by 7 bases and V by 0 bases; bases with no gene match: 6. Germline lookup yields CDR1 SGDLS and CDR2 YYNGEE. The CDR3 contains 15 residues. The CDR3 spells CASSVDQREWNEQFF. The CDR3 bases are TGTGCCAGCAGCGTAGATCAGCGGGAGTGGAATGAGCAGTTCTTC.

This chain connects TRBV5-1 to TRBJ2-2; 10 bases are shared with TRBD2. Germline CDR1 and CDR2: SGHRS and YFSETQ. V dropped 4 bases and J dropped 0; count of bases not matched to a gene: 12. The CDR3 is 19 residues long. The CDR3, as DNA: TGCGCCAGCAGCCTGACTTGGACTAGCGGTACCGCGAACACCGGGGAGCTGTTTTTT. It codes for CASSLTWTSGTANTGELFF.

The chain employs TRBV28 and TRBJ2-7, with a tentative D call TRBD2 (6 bases). This CDR3 contains 15 residues. Per germline, CDR1 MDHEN and CDR2 SYDVKM. The V and J ends lost 5 bases and 4 bases respectively, with 18 bases between them. CDR3 sequence reads: CASSLTGVTGYEQYF. In DNA form, the CDR3 reads TGTGCCAGCAGTCTGACGGGGGTTACCGGTTACGAGCAGTACTTC. The variable domain in full, with the rest retrieved from reference TRBV28 and TRBJ2-7, is DVKVTQSSRYLVKRTGEKVFLECVQDMDHENMFWYRQDPGLGLRLIYFSYDVKMKEKGDIPEGYSVSREKKERFSLILESASTNQTSMYLCASSLTGVTGYEQYFGPGTRLTVT.

V gene TRBV9 combines with J gene TRBJ2-5; tentatively, D is TRBD1 (6 bases). CDR3 length: 15 residues. V dropped 2 bases and J dropped 2 bases, with 13 bases sitting between them. CDR1 and CDR2 from the germline V gene are SGDLS and YYNGEE. This CDR3 reads CASSVLSDRQETQYF. In nucleotides, the CDR3 is TGTGCCAGCAGCGTCTTGTCGGACAGACAAGAGACCCAGTACTTC.

This sequence joins TRBV7-9 and TRBJ2-7; 9 bases line up with TRBD2. Per germline, CDR1 SEHNR and CDR2 FQNEAQ (reference sequence). V lost 1 base and J lost 0; bases outside the gene matches: 4. This CDR3 has 16 residues. The CDR3 DNA sequence: TGTGCCAGCAGCTTAGGGGCTAGCGGGATCTCCTACGAGCAGTACTTC. Translating it yields CASSLGASGISYEQYF.

The CDR3 is CASSLQAYEQYF. Written as DNA, the CDR3 is TGTGCCAGCAGCCTCCAGGCTTACGAGCAGTACTTC. The chain is built from TRBV7-2 and TRBJ2-7; D remains unclear. V gave up 5 bases and J gave up 4 bases, with 9 bases separating them. The germline CDR1 and CDR2 sequences are SGHTA and FQGNSA. This CDR3 comprises 12 residues. The full variable domain, rest sourced from reference TRBV7-2 and TRBJ2-7, is GAGVSQSPSNKVTEKGKDVELRCDPISGHTALYWYRQSLGQGLEFLIYFQGNSAPDKSGLPSDRFSAERTGGSVSTLTIQRTQQEDSAVYLCASSLQAYEQYFGPGTRLTVT.

V usage is TRBV3-1 (or the pseudogene TRBV3-2) and J usage is TRBJ2-1; 8 bases map to TRBD2. The CDR3 has 13 amino acids. Germline V gene data show CDR1 as LGHDT and CDR2 as YNNKEL (reference sequence). V lost 6 bases to trimming and J lost 10 bases; unmatched junction nucleotides: 8. In DNA, the CDR3 is TGTGCCAGCAGTGTCGGGGGGGCAGGGGAGCAGTTCTTC. Its protein product is CASSVGGAGEQFF.

The chain couples TRBV7-8 to TRBJ1-2; D unresolved. The germline CDR1 and CDR2 sequences are SGHVS and FQNEAQ. Trimming shortened V by 1 base and J by 0 bases, and 9 bases separated the two germline ends. The length of the CDR3 is 15 residues. The CDR3 reads CASSLVGGPNYGYTF. CDR3 sequence (DNA): TGTGCCAGCAGCTTAGTCGGCGGCCCTAACTATGGCTACACCTTC.

The rearrangement joins TRBV29-1 to TRBJ2-1; D might be TRBD2 (5 bases). CDR1 and CDR2 from the germline V gene are SQVTM and ANQGSEA. The CDR3 extends over 15 amino acids. Trimming pared 4 bases from V and 2 bases from J, leaving 15 bases between. CDR3 protein: CSVAPRGPTYNEQFF. The DNA for the CDR3 is TGCAGCGTTGCCCCCCGCGGGCCGACCTACAATGAGCAGTTCTTC.

The gene calls are TRBV7-2 and TRBJ1-1; no firm D call. CDR1 and CDR2 (germline): SGHTA, FQGNSA. This CDR3 spans 12 amino acids. Trimming took 1 base from V and 7 from J, leaving 7 bases between them. In DNA, the CDR3 is TGTGCCAGCAGCTTAGTTCCCATTGAAGCTTTCTTT. Translating gives CASSLVPIEAFF.

The chain uses TRBV5-1 and TRBJ2-7; TRBD1 agrees at 10 bases. This CDR3 is 15 amino acids long. Trimming took 4 bases from V and 6 from J; bases not matched to a gene: 10. Germline CDR1 and CDR2: SGHRS and YFSETQ. CDR3 amino acids: CASSPMGDRGGEQYF. DNA for the CDR3: TGCGCCAGCAGCCCTATGGGGGACAGGGGAGGCGAGCAGTACTTC. Full variable domain (outside the CDR3, taken from reference TRBV5-1 and TRBJ2-7): KAGVTQTPRYLIKTRGQQVTLSCSPISGHRSVSWYQQTPGQGLQFLFEYFSETQRNKGNFPGRFSGRQFSNSRSEMNVSTLELGDSALYLCASSPMGDRGGEQYFGPGTRLTVT.